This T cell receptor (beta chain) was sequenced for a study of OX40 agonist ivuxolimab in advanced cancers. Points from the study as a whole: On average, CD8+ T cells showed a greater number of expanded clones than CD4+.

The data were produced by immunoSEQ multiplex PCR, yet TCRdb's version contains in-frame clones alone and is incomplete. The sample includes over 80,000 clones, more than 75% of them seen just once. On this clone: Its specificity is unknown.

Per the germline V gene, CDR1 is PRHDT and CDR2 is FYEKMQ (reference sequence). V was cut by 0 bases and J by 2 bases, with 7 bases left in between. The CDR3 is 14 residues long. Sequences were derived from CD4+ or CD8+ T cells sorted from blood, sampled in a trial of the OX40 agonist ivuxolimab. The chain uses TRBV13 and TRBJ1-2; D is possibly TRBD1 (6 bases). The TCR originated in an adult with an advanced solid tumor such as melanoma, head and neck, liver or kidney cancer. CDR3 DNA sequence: TGTGCCAGCAGCTTAGGACAGGGAAACTATGGCTACACCTTC. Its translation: CASSLGQGNYGYTF.